The 3 T cell receptor beta chains below were found in one sample sequenced in a study of lymphopenia after photon versus proton radiotherapy. TCRdb's copy holds only in-frame clones and misses some; the assay was immunoSEQ multiplex PCR. The sample yields about 45,000 clones, less than 90% seen once. Sequenced material: peripheral blood, taken from a patient treated with photon-based radiotherapy. These receptors were collected from a man in his forties with gastric cancer.

This chain joins TRBV4-3 and TRBJ2-6; unclear D gene. Germline-derived CDR1 and CDR2 are LGHNA and YSLEER. The CDR3 has 15 residues. V lost 3 bases to trimming and J lost 4 bases, with 10 bases between them. CDR3 in amino acids: CASSQSLGGANVLTF. The CDR3 bases are TGCGCCAGCAGCCAGTCCCTTGGGGGGGCCAACGTCCTGACTTTC.

Only one count was recorded for this clone. J is TRBJ2-7 and V is TRBV25-1; D remains ambiguous. The CDR3 spans 14 residues. Germline V CDR1 and CDR2: MGHDK, SYGVNS. Trimming shortened V by 4 bases and J by 2 bases, and 12 bases separated the two germline ends. The DNA of the CDR3 is TGTGCCAGCAGTGTATCCGGACGAGCCTACGAGCAGTACTTC. Residues: CASSVSGRAYEQYF.

J is TRBJ1-2 and V is TRBV7-9; no firm D call. This CDR3 region has 15 residues. Germline lookup yields CDR1 SEHNR and CDR2 FQNEAQ (reference sequence). V lost 1 base, J lost 0 bases, and 9 bases lay in between. This chain's CDR3 is CASSLGVGPNYGYTF. DNA for the CDR3: TGTGCCAGCAGCTTAGGGGTAGGGCCTAACTATGGCTACACCTTC.